Below, 27 T cell receptor beta chains from the same sample are listed, as sequenced in a study of monozygotic twins with inflammatory bowel disease. TCRdb derives one entry per CDR3 protein from the 5' RACE reads, leaving out DNA. The table for this sample gives approximately 420,000 distinct CDR3 sequences. The sequencing sample was made of blood. The receptors stem from a human donor with ulcerative colitis or Crohn's disease, or a healthy co-twin of an affected twin (not recorded which).

The genes are TRBV2 and TRBJ2-5; TCRdb gives TRBD2 as the D gene, but with no DNA this cannot be confirmed. Germline CDR1 is SNHLY and CDR2 is FYNNEI. The CDR3 contains 16 residues. The CDR3 reads CASSEGAVLRQETQYF.

The rearrangement links TRBV2 to TRBJ2-5; TCRdb's D call of TRBD1 is untestable without DNA. The CDR3 is 16 residues long. CDR1 is SNHLY, CDR2 FYNNEI, per germline. CDR3 region: CASSVQGGLVGETQYF.

The J gene is TRBJ2-5, the V gene TRBV29-1. The CDR3 is made up of 13 amino acids. The V gene's germline CDR1 is SQVTM and CDR2 ANQGSEA. Here the CDR3 reads CSVEDRSGETQYF. Drawing the rest from reference TRBV29-1 and TRBJ2-5, the complete variable domain is SAVISQKPSRDICQRGTSLTIQCQVDSQVTMMFWYRQQPGQSLTLIATANQGSEATYESGFVIDKFPISRPNLTFSTLTVSNMSPEDSSIYLCSVEDRSGETQYFGPGTRLLVL.

V usage is TRBV11-2 and J usage is TRBJ1-1. The CDR3 runs 15 residues. Germline CDR1 reads SGHAT; CDR2 reads FQNNGV. This CDR3 is CASSLALTGNTEAFF.

The chain employs TRBV4-3 and TRBJ2-2. The CDR3 spans 15 residues. Germline lookup yields CDR1 LGHNA and CDR2 YSLEER. The CDR3 here is CASSQAKLGTGELFF.

The rearrangement uses TRBV20-1 and TRBJ1-2; TCRdb's assignment of TRBD1 cannot be checked, as there is no DNA. CDR1 is DFQATT, CDR2 SNEGSKA, per germline (reference sequence). The CDR3 is 12 amino acids. The CDR3 here is CSAPPGVSGYTF.

The V gene is TRBV24-1, the J gene TRBJ2-1; the TCRdb call, TRBD2, lacks DNA for checking. The CDR3 is 19 amino acids. Germline CDR1 is KGHDR and CDR2 is SFDVKD. The CDR3 loop reads CATSDAFKQGPGTLHEQFF.

CDR3 loop: CASSFASDTQYF. The rearrangement joins TRBV12-3 or TRBV12-4 to TRBJ2-3. The CDR3 sequence is 12 residues long.

This sequence joins TRBV18 and TRBJ2-7. Germline-derived CDR1 and CDR2 are KGHSH and LQKENI. The CDR3 sequence is 16 residues long. This CDR3 reads CASSLPPGQGSIEQYF. Together with reference TRBV18 and TRBJ2-7, the CDR3 gives the full variable domain: NAGVMQNPRHLVRRRGQEARLRCSPMKGHSHVYWYRQLPEEGLKFMVYLQKENIIDESGMPKERFSAEFPKEGPSILRIQQVVRGDSAAYFCASSLPPGQGSIEQYFGPGTRLTVT.

The CDR3 loop is CASGTGLAGTYEQYF. The genes are TRBV19 and TRBJ2-7; without DNA, the TCRdb call of TRBD2 cannot be checked. Looked up from germline, CDR1 is LNHDA and CDR2 is SQIVND (reference sequence). This CDR3 has 15 residues.

The chain recombines TRBV12-3 or TRBV12-4 with TRBJ1-5; the TRBD1 assignment by TCRdb is unverifiable without DNA. This CDR3 is built from 15 residues. The CDR3 protein is CASSWTGGGNQPQHF.

J is TRBJ2-7 and V is TRBV20-1. The CDR3 length is 12 residues. The germline V gene encodes CDR1 DFQATT and CDR2 SNEGSKA (reference sequence). CDR3 sequence: CSVGTRNYEQYF.

This chain links TRBV6-2 or TRBV6-3 with TRBJ2-7; TCRdb indicates TRBD1, and absent DNA this call remains unverified. Germline V gene sequence: CDR1 MNHEY, CDR2 SVGEGT. The CDR3 runs to 14 residues. The CDR3: CASSPTPRAGEQYF.

V usage is TRBV28 and J usage is TRBJ2-1; TCRdb's assignment of TRBD2 cannot be checked, as there is no DNA. The CDR3 contains 14 residues. CDR1 MDHEN and CDR2 SYDVKM come from the germline V gene. This chain's CDR3 is CASRTSGSVFEQFF.

This rearrangement joins TRBV20-1 to TRBJ2-2. CDR3 length: 15 amino acids. Germline V gives CDR1 DFQATT, CDR2 SNEGSKA (reference sequence). This CDR3 reads CSARNAQIYTGELFF.

The rearrangement links TRBV20-1 to TRBJ2-5; TCRdb gives TRBD2 as the D gene, but with no DNA this cannot be confirmed. The CDR3 sequence is 14 residues long. Germline V CDR1 and CDR2: DFQATT, SNEGSKA (reference sequence). The CDR3: CSAPPISGLETQYF.

The rearrangement links TRBV29-1 to TRBJ2-1. There are 13 residues in the CDR3. The germline CDR1 and CDR2 sequences are SQVTM and ANQGSEA. The CDR3 region is CSVSGTSYNEQFF.

The V call is TRBV5-4, the J call TRBJ2-3; the TCRdb call, TRBD2, lacks DNA for checking. CDR3 length: 14 amino acids. Germline V gives CDR1 SGHNT, CDR2 YYREEE (reference sequence). CDR3 amino acids: CASSPTSERDTQYF.

The J gene is TRBJ2-1, the V gene TRBV5-6. Germline V gene data show CDR1 as SGHDT and CDR2 as YYEEEE. The CDR3 runs to 15 residues. Here the CDR3 reads CASSFYRGSYNEQFF.

This chain joins TRBV7-2 and TRBJ2-5; TCRdb selects TRBD1, and the lack of DNA leaves this call unchecked. The CDR3 has 17 amino acids. Germline V gives CDR1 SGHTA, CDR2 FQGNSA. CDR3 sequence: CASSISGGVSRPETQYF.

The chain links TRBV5-4 to TRBJ2-5; TCRdb gives TRBD2 as the D gene, but with no DNA this cannot be confirmed. Looked up from germline, CDR1 is SGHNT and CDR2 is YYREEE (reference sequence). CDR3 length: 15 amino acids. The CDR3 loop is CASSLKSSGQETQYF. Using reference TRBV5-4 and TRBJ2-5 for the parts outside the CDR3, the full variable domain is ETGVTQSPTHLIKTRGQQVTLRCSSQSGHNTVSWYQQALGQGPQFIFQYYREEENGRGNFPPRFSGLQFPNYSSELNVNALELDDSALYLCASSLKSSGQETQYFGPGTRLLVL.

The chain joins TRBV11-2 to TRBJ2-5; TCRdb returns TRBD2, unconfirmable since there is no DNA. This CDR3 spans 18 amino acids. Per the germline V gene, CDR1 is SGHAT and CDR2 is FQNNGV. The CDR3: CASSLERRAGGIQETQYF.

The rearrangement links TRBV2 to TRBJ2-7; the D call of TRBD1 rests on TCRdb alone, since no DNA is present to check it. Germline V gene sequence: CDR1 SNHLY, CDR2 FYNNEI. The CDR3 runs to 14 residues. CDR3: CASRGTGGIYEQYF.

V gene TRBV5-1 combines with J gene TRBJ1-2. The CDR3 extends over 15 amino acids. Per germline, CDR1 SGHRS and CDR2 YFSETQ. CDR3 amino acids: CASSLVFSGKDGYTF.

The chain employs TRBV27 and TRBJ1-2. CDR3 length: 14 amino acids. The V gene's germline CDR1 is MNHEY and CDR2 SMNVEV (reference sequence). The CDR3 spells CASSLSGGLYGYTF.

This chain connects TRBV15 to TRBJ2-3; TCRdb lists TRBD2, though no DNA is available to test this call. The CDR3 extends over 16 amino acids. Germline V CDR1 and CDR2: LNHNV, YYDKDF (reference sequence). CDR3 protein: CATSPPEGAYTDTQYF.

The rearrangement links TRBV30 to TRBJ2-1; there is no DNA to check the TCRdb D call of TRBD1. Germline lookup yields CDR1 GTSNPN and CDR2 SVGIG (reference sequence). This CDR3 is built from 15 residues. CDR3 residues: CAWSKRTGGIIEQFF. The whole variable domain, remainder taken from reference TRBV30 and TRBJ2-1, is SQTIHQWPATLVQPVGSPLSLECTVEGTSNPNLYWYRQAAGRGLQLLFYSVGIGQISSEVPQNLSASRPQDRQFILSSKKLLLSDSGFYLCAWSKRTGGIIEQFFGPGTRLTVL.